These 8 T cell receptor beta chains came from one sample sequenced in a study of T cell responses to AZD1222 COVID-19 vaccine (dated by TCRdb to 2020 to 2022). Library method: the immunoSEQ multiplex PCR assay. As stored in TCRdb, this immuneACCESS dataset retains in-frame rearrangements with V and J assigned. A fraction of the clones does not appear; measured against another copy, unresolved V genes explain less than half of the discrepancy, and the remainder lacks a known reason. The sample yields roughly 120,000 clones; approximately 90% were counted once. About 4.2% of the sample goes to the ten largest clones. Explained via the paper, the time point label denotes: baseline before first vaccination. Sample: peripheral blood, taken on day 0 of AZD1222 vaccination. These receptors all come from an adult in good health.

In nucleotides, the CDR3 is TGTGCCTGGAGTGTACGACAGGATCACGAGCAGTACTTC. Translated, it gives CAWSVRQDHEQYF. The V call is TRBV30, the J call TRBJ2-7; the D gene is possibly TRBD1 (6 bases). The CDR3 has 13 amino acids. The V end lost 0 bases, the J end lost 5 bases, and 11 bases lay between the germline ends. The germline V gene encodes CDR1 GTSNPN and CDR2 SVGIG (reference sequence).

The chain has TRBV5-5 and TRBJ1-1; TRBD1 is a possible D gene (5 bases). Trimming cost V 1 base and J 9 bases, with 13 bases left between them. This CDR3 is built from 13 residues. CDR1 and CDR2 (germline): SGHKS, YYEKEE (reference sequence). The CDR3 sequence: CASSLFSQVQAFF. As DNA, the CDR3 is TGTGCCAGCAGCTTGTTTTCACAGGTACAAGCTTTCTTT. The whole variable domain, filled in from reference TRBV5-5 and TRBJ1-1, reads DAGVTQSPTHLIKTRGQQVTLRCSPISGHKSVSWYQQVLGQGPQFIFQYYEKEERGRGNFPDRFSARQFPNYSSELNVNALLLGDSALYLCASSLFSQVQAFFGQGTRLTVV.

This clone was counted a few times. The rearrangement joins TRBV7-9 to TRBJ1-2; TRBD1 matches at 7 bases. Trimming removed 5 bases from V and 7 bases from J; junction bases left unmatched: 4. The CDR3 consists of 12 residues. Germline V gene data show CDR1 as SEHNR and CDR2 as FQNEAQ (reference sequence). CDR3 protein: CASSRGRSGYTF. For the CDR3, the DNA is TGTGCCAGCAGCAGGGGGCGTAGTGGCTACACCTTC.

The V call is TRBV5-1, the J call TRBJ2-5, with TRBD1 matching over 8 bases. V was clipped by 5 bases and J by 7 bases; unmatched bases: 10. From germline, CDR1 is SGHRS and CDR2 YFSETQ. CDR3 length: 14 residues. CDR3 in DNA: TGCGCCAGCAGAGCACCAGGGGGCTTGGGGACCCAGTACTTC. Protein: CASRAPGGLGTQYF.

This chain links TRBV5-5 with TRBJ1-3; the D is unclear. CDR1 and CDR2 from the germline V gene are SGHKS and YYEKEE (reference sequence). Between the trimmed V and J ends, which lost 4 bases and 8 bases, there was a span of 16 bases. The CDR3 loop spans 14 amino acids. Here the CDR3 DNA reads TGTGCCAGCAGCCGGGGTCCCCAAGTGGACACCATATATTTT. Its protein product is CASSRGPQVDTIYF.

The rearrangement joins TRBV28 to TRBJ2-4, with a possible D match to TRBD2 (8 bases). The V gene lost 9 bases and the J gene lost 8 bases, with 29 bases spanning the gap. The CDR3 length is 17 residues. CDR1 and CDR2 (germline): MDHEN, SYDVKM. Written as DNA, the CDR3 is TGTGCCAGTGGGGTTTCGGCAGGGGGACTAGGGAGGGACATTCAGTACTTC. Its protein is CASGVSAGGLGRDIQYF.

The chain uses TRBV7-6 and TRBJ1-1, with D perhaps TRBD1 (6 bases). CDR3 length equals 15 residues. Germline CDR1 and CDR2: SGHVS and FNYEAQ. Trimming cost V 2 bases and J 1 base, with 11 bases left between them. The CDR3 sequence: CASSLSPGANTEAFF. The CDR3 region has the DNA TGTGCCAGCAGCTTATCTCCAGGGGCGAACACTGAAGCTTTCTTT.

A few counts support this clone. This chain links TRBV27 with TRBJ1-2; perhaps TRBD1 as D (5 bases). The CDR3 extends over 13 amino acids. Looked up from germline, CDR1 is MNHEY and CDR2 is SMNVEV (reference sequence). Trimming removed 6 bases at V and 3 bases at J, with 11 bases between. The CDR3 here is CASRATDHYGYTF. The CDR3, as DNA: TGTGCCAGCAGGGCGACAGACCACTATGGCTACACCTTC.